The clone carrying this T cell receptor beta chain is judged medium-sized. Antigen specificity is unknown. This specimen comes from a study of CD4+ T cells in melanoma. Study-wide findings and caveats: Diverse differentiation states were reported for melanoma neoantigen-specific CD4+ T cells. CD8+ T cell, macrophage and B cell function reportedly correlated with neoantigen-specific CD4+ T cells.

Repertoires were generated with immunoSEQ multiplex PCR, while TCRdb's copy carries only in-frame clones and drops some. This sample yields around 55,000 clones, of which roughly two thirds are seen a single time; 4.8% belongs to the top ten. CDR1 KGHSH and CDR2 LQKENI come from the germline V gene. Trimming stripped 1 base from V and 1 base from J, with 7 bases between. The CDR3 runs to 14 residues. This TCR was recovered from a human donor with melanoma. The sequencing sample was made of tumor tissue. The gene calls are TRBV18 and TRBJ1-1; no clear D. CDR3 sequence (DNA): TGTGCCAGCTCACCACGGGGAGGGAACACTGAAGCTTTCTTT. Amino acid sequence: CASSPRGGNTEAFF.